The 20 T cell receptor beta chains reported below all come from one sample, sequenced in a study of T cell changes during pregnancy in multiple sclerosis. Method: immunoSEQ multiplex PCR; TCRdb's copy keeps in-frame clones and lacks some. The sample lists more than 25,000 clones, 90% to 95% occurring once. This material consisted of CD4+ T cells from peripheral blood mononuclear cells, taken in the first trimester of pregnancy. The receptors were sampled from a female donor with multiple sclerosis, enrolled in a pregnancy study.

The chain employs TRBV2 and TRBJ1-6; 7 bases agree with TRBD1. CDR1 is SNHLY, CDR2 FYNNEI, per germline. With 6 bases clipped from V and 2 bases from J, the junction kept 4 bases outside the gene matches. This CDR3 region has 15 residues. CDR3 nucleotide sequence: TGTGCCAGCAGCCAACAGGGGACCTATAATTCACCCCTCCACTTT. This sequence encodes CASSQQGTYNSPLHF.

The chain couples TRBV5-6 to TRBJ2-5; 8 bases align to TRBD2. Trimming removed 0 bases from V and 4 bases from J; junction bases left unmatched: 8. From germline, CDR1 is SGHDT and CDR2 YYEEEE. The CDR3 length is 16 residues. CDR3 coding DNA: TGTGCCAGCAGCTTGGCCATCGCGGGGGGCTTAGAGACCCAGTACTTC. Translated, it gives CASSLAIAGGLETQYF.

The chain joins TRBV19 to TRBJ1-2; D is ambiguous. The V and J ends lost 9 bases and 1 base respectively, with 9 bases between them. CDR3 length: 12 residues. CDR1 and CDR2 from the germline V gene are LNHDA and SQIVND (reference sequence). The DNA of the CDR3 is TGTGCCAGCTCTCAGATTAACTATGGCTACACCTTC. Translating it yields CASSQINYGYTF.

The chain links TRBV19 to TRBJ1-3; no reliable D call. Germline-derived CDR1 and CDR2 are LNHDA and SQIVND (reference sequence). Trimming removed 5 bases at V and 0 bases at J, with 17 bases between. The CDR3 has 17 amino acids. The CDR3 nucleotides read TGTGCCAGTAGTCGAGACGCCGTAACTAACTCTGGAAACACCATATATTTT. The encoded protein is CASSRDAVTNSGNTIYF.

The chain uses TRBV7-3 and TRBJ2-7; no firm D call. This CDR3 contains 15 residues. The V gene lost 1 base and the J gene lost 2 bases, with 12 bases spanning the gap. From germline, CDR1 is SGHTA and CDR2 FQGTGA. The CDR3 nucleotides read TGTGCCAGCAGCTTAATTTCGAGTCCCCCCTACGAGCAGTACTTC. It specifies CASSLISSPPYEQYF.

Here the CDR3 DNA reads TGTGCCAGCAGTGTTCAGGTCTCCTACGAGCAGTACTTC. Translated, it gives CASSVQVSYEQYF. The chain carries TRBV2 and TRBJ2-5; D ambiguous. The J call may be faulty, since TRBJ2-7 better matches the DNA end. Germline V gene lookup returns CDR1 SNHLY and CDR2 FYNNEI. CDR3 length: 13 residues.

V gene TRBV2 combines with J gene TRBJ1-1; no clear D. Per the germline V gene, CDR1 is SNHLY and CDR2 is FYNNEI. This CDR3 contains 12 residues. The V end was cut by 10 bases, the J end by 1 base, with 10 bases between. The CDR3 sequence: CANPRGNTEAFF. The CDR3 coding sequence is TGTGCCAACCCCCGAGGGAACACTGAAGCTTTCTTT.

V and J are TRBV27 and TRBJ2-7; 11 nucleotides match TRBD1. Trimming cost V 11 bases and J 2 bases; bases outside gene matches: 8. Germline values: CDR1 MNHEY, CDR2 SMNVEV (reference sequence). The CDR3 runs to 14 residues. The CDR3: CAATRDRGTYEQYF. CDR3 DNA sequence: TGTGCCGCCACCCGGGACAGGGGGACCTACGAGCAGTACTTC.

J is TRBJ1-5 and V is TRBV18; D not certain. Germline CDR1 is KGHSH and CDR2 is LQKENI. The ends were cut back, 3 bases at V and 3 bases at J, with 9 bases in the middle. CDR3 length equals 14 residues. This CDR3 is CASSPWATNQPQHF. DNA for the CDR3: TGTGCCAGCTCACCCTGGGCCACCAATCAGCCCCAGCATTTT.

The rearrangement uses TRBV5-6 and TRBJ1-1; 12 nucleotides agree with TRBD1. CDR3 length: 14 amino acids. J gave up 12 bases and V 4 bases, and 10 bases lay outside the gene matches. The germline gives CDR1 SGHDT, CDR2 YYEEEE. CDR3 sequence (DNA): TGTGCCAGCAGCCCGACCGGGACAGGGGGCAAGTCTTTCTTT. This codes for CASSPTGTGGKSFF.

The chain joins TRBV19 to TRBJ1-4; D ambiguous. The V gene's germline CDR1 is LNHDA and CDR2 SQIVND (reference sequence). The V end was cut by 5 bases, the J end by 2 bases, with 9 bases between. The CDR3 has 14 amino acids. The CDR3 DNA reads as TGTGCCAGTAGTGTGTGGGCGACTAATGAAAAACTGTTTTTT. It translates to CASSVWATNEKLFF.

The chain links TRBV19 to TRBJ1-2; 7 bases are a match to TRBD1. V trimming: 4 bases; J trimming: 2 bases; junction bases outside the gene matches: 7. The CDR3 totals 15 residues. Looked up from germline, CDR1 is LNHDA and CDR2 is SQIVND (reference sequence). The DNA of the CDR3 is TGTGCCAGTAGTAGGGGGGACAGCCGAAACTATGGCTACACCTTC. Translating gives CASSRGDSRNYGYTF.

CDR3 region: CASSGTDYQHF. CDR3 nucleotide sequence: TGTGCCAGCAGTGGGACAGACTACCAGCATTTT. The V call is TRBV2, the J call TRBJ1-5; the D gene is possibly TRBD1 (6 bases). The CDR3 is 11 amino acids. Germline V gives CDR1 SNHLY, CDR2 FYNNEI. V was pared by 4 bases and J by 12 bases, with 10 bases between.

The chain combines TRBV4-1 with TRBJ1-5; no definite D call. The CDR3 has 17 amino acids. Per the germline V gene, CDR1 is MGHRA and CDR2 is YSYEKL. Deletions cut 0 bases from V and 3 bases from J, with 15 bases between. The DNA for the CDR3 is TGCGCCAGCAGCCAAGATTTTTGGCAGGTACCCAATCAGCCCCAGCATTTT. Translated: CASSQDFWQVPNQPQHF.

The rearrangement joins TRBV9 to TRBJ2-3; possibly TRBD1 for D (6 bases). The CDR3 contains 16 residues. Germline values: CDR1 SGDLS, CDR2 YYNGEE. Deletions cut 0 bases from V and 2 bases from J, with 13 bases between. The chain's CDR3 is CASSVGWGLNTDTQYF. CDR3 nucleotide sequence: TGTGCCAGCAGCGTAGGCTGGGGGCTCAACACAGATACGCAGTATTTT.

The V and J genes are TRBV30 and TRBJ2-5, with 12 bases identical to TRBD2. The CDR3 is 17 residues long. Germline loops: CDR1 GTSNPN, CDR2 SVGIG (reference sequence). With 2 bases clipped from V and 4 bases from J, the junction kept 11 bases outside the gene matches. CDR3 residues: CAWSKNLGLAGIETQYF. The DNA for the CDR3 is TGTGCCTGGAGTAAAAACCTCGGACTAGCGGGGATAGAGACCCAGTACTTC.

CDR3 sequence reads: CASSLIPGSGYTF. The CDR3 bases are TGTGCCAGCAGCTTAATTCCTGGGAGTGGCTACACCTTC. This chain links TRBV7-3 with TRBJ1-2; D uncertain. The V gene's germline CDR1 is SGHTA and CDR2 FQGTGA. The CDR3 runs 13 residues. The V and J ends lost 1 base and 7 bases respectively, with 10 bases between them.

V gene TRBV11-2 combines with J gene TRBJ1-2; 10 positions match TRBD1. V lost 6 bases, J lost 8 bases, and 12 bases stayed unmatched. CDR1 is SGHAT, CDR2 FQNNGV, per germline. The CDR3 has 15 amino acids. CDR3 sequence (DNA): TGTGCCAGCAGATTTACGGGACAGGGGCCTTGGGGCTACACCTTC. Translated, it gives CASRFTGQGPWGYTF.

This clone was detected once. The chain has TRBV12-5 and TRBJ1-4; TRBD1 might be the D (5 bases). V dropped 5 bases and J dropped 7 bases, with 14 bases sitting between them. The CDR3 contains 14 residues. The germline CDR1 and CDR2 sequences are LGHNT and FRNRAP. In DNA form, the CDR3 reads TGTGCTAGTGGTCACTCAGGGTTCCCTGAAAAACTGTTTTTT. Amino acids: CASGHSGFPEKLFF. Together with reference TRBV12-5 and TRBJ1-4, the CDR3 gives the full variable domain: DARVTQTPRHKVTEMGQEVTMRCQPILGHNTVFWYRQTMMQGLELLAYFRNRAPLDDSGMPKDRFSAEMPDATLATLKIQPSEPRDSAVYFCASGHSGFPEKLFFGSGTQLSVL.

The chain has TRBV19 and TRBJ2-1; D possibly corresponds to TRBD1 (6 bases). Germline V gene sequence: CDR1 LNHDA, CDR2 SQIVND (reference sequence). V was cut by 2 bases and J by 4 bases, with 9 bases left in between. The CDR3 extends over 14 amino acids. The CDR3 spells CASSITRGYNEQFF. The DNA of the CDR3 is TGTGCCAGTAGTATAACCAGGGGATACAATGAGCAGTTCTTC.